The sequence of this T cell receptor (beta chain) was determined in a study of Ad26.COV2.S vaccination and SARS-CoV-2 variants. General observations from the study: Analytic work on TCR breadth and depth might have understated the full extent of total T cell responses.

Trimming pared 5 bases from V and 1 base from J, leaving 8 bases between. Per the germline V gene, CDR1 is LNHDA and CDR2 is SQIVND (reference sequence). The CDR3 totals 13 residues. As concerns this clone: Its antigen is currently unknown.

Using immunoSEQ multiplex PCR, the repertoire was profiled, and TCRdb retains in-frame clones only, with some absent. Here the sample spans a few hundred thousand clones, roughly 90% being singletons. Treatment reported: approximately 18 received Ad26.COV2.S at low or high dose, single or two shots; roughly 5 received placebo; per-sample allocation not given. Vaccine and placebo recipients were sampled on day 63 after the first injection. The specimen was peripheral blood, collected in a trial of Ad26.COV2.S vaccine versus placebo. The chain links TRBV19 to TRBJ1-2, with D hard to call. The sequence was collected from a person aged 18-60 years who received the Ad26.COV2.S COVID-19 vaccine or a placebo. CDR3 nucleotide sequence: TGTGCCAGTAGTGCCCACAGTAACTATGGCTACACCTTC. Encoded protein: CASSAHSNYGYTF.